This TCR beta chain comes out of a study of shared clonotypes between healthy human individuals. Study as a whole: Each donor had three CD4 naive, three CD4 memory, two CD8 naive and one CD8 memory plate. Study-level results: Sequencing depth was expected to influence donor clonotype sharing. For naive CD4 cells, roughly 4.6% of clonotypes were shared across a handful of donors. Apart from blood, nothing was sampled; tissue repertoires likely differ.

The V end was cut by 5 bases, the J end by 6 bases, with 14 bases between. There are 13 residues in the CDR3. Germline CDR1 and CDR2: SGHVS and FQNEAQ. About this clone itself: Antigen: not known.

The table came from immunoSEQ multiplex PCR; TCRdb's copy has only in-frame clones and leaves some out. The data show over a million clones, 75% to 85% seen once. The source material was memory CD4+ T cells from PBMCs. Subset reported: CD45RA-negative fraction. J is TRBJ2-7 and V is TRBV7-8; no definite D call. The origin of this receptor is a man aged 18 to 30 in good health. Some clones in this sample may be carry-over from other donors' samples. CDR3 in amino acids: CASSPVPWTEQYF. The CDR3 DNA follows: TGTGCCAGCAGCCCGGTCCCCTGGACCGAGCAGTACTTC.